This TCR beta chain stems from a study of T cell responses to AZD1222 COVID-19 vaccine. Study-wide results and limits: Females outnumbered males among donors, who were mostly white British; clonal diversity was possibly underestimated. CD4 TCRs associated with vaccination spanned spike, dominating at 160-218 and 743-854.

Libraries were prepared by immunoSEQ multiplex PCR; TCRdb keeps only in-frame clonotypes and omits some of them. The sample lists some 180,000 clones, around nine tenths occurring once. Remarks on this clone: Its target is not known.

Germline V gene data show CDR1 as SGHTS and CDR2 as YDEGEE. V dropped 1 base and J dropped 5; count of bases not matched to a gene: 1. The CDR3 totals 13 residues. This chain connects TRBV5-8 to TRBJ1-2; 8 nucleotides align to TRBD1. This TCR came from an adult who received the MenACWY meningococcal vaccine as a control. The specimen was peripheral blood, collected 28 days after the second dose of the MenACWY control vaccine. The CDR3 protein is CASSLRTGYGYTF. As DNA, the CDR3 is TGTGCCAGCAGCTTGAGGACAGGGTATGGCTACACCTTC. Drawing the rest from reference TRBV5-8 and TRBJ1-2, the complete variable domain is EAGVTQSPTHLIKTRGQQATLRCSPISGHTSVYWYQQALGLGLQFLLWYDEGEERNRGNFPPRFSGRQFPNYSSELNVNALELEDSALYLCASSLRTGYGYTFGSGTRLTVV.